This TCR beta chain was recovered during a study of cytomegalovirus exposure and HLA in healthy donors. PCR primers comprised 60 Vbeta and 13 Jbeta primers. Profiled with immunoSEQ multiplex PCR; TCRdb holds only in-frame clones, not every one. Of roughly 230,000 clones in the sample, 78% are singletons; the top ten hold around 0.44%. From germline, CDR1 is SQVTM and CDR2 ANQGSEA. V lost 6 bases and J lost 4; bases outside the gene matches: 10. The CDR3 consists of 14 residues. V gene TRBV29-1 combines with J gene TRBJ1-2; 8 bases agree with TRBD1. The sequence was obtained from a boy younger than 18 in good health and CMV-seronegative. Material for sequencing was PBMCs. Here the CDR3 reads CSVADRGLSYGYTF. The CDR3 DNA reads as TGCAGCGTAGCAGACAGGGGACTATCCTATGGCTACACCTTC.